The next 27 T cell receptor beta chains were all read from a single sample in a study of radiotherapy plus CTLA-4 blockade in lung cancer. Method: immunoSEQ multiplex PCR; TCRdb's copy keeps in-frame clones and lacks some. This table has 75,000 to 80,000 clones, about 87% appearing once. The sample in question was peripheral blood, obtained from a patient treated with radiotherapy plus ipilimumab. These receptors all come from a human donor with non-small cell lung cancer who had stable disease on radiotherapy plus ipilimumab.

This clone is a singleton in its sample. The chain recombines TRBV1 with TRBJ2-1; whether TRBD2, the table's D call, matches the DNA was not checked. TRBV1 is classified as a pseudogene. The CDR3 is 17 residues long. CDR3 coding DNA: TGCACCAGCAGCCAAGAAGGACTCCCCCCGACCTACAATGAGCAGTTCTTC. Protein sequence: CTSSQEGLPPTYNEQFF.

This chain uses TRBV5-4 with TRBJ2-5; 12 bases fit TRBD1. The length of the CDR3 is 13 residues. In germline, CDR1 is SGHNT, CDR2 YYREEE (reference sequence). Trimming cost V 2 bases and J 12 bases; bases outside gene matches: 5. This chain's CDR3 is CASSFGDRGHEYF. DNA of the CDR3: TGTGCCAGCAGCTTCGGGGACAGGGGGCACGAGTACTTC.

V usage is TRBV28 and J usage is TRBJ2-1; tentatively, D is TRBD1 (6 bases). V was clipped by 9 bases and J by 2 bases, with 8 bases between them. CDR1 MDHEN and CDR2 SYDVKM come from the germline V gene. CDR3 size: 12 residues. This CDR3 reads CASKGAYNEQFF. The CDR3 DNA sequence: TGTGCCAGTAAGGGGGCCTACAATGAGCAGTTCTTC.

The genes are TRBV7-9 and TRBJ1-3; D might be TRBD1 (5 bases). Between the trimmed V and J ends, which lost 5 bases and 4 bases, there was a span of 12 bases. The CDR3 contains 14 residues. From germline, CDR1 is SEHNR and CDR2 FQNEAQ (reference sequence). The DNA of the CDR3 is TGTGCCAGCAGCCGCGGGACGGAAGGAAACACCATATATTTT. It encodes CASSRGTEGNTIYF.

A single count supports this clone. The rearrangement joins TRBV11-2 to TRBJ1-2; no reliable D call. The germline V and J ends were trimmed by 4 bases and 1 base, with 10 bases remaining between them. The germline CDR1 and CDR2 sequences are SGHAT and FQNNGV. The CDR3 runs 14 residues. CDR3 DNA: TGTGCCAGCAGCTCCCTGACCGGTAACTATGGCTACACCTTC. Protein product: CASSSLTGNYGYTF.

The chain couples TRBV5-4 to TRBJ2-5, with TRBD2 as a possible D gene (6 bases). The CDR3 consists of 14 residues. CDR1 and CDR2 (germline): SGHNT, YYREEE (reference sequence). Trimming shortened V by 4 bases and J by 0 bases, and 10 bases separated the two germline ends. Written as DNA, the CDR3 is TGTGCCAGCAGCGCGGGGCGGGACCAAGAGACCCAGTACTTC. This translates into CASSAGRDQETQYF.

Only one count was recorded for this clone. J is TRBJ2-1 and V is TRBV28; 15 positions agree with TRBD2. V lost 6 bases, J lost 3 bases, and 3 bases stayed unmatched. Germline V CDR1 and CDR2: MDHEN, SYDVKM. This CDR3 has 16 residues. The CDR3 bases are TGTGCCAGCAGGGGGACTAGCGGGGGGTTCTACAATGAGCAGTTCTTC. This encodes CASRGTSGGFYNEQFF.

This clone is a singleton in its sample. The chain links TRBV5-1 to TRBJ2-1; TRBD1 might be the D (5 bases). Trimming removed 5 bases from V and 6 bases from J, with 18 bases in between. The CDR3 has 15 residues. Per the germline V gene, CDR1 is SGHRS and CDR2 is YFSETQ. CDR3 sequence: CASRQPGIGVNEQFF. CDR3 nucleotides: TGCGCCAGCAGGCAACCGGGCATAGGGGTCAATGAGCAGTTCTTC.

The V call is TRBV10-2, the J call TRBJ1-5; TRBD1 matches 10 bases. The germline V gene encodes CDR1 WSHSY and CDR2 SAAADI. Unmatched junction bases numbered 7, after V lost 4 bases and J lost 7 bases. CDR3 length: 15 residues. CDR3 amino acids: CASSGGGQGLQPQHF. Here the CDR3 DNA reads TGCGCCAGCAGTGGGGGGGGACAGGGGTTACAGCCCCAGCATTTT.

The chain couples TRBV7-6 to TRBJ2-7; 10 nucleotides agree with TRBD1. Germline V gene lookup returns CDR1 SGHVS and CDR2 FNYEAQ. The J segment lost 6 bases and the V segment lost 1 base, leaving 6 bases of the junction unmatched. The CDR3 consists of 15 residues. CDR3 amino acids: CASSLVPGQGSEQYF. The CDR3 coding sequence is TGTGCCAGCAGCTTAGTGCCGGGACAGGGGAGCGAGCAGTACTTC.

The rearrangement uses TRBV27 and TRBJ1-2; D is uncertain. Trimming shortened V by 8 bases and J by 2 bases, and 15 bases separated the two germline ends. The length of the CDR3 is 14 residues. The germline V gene has CDR1 MNHEY and CDR2 SMNVEV (reference sequence). DNA for the CDR3: TGTGCCAGCGGAGGTCTCGCCCCAAACTATGGCTACACCTTC. Translating it yields CASGGLAPNYGYTF.

The rearrangement links TRBV7-9 to TRBJ2-3, with D possibly being TRBD2 (7 bases). The germline gives CDR1 SEHNR, CDR2 FQNEAQ (reference sequence). V lost 0 bases to trimming and J lost 7 bases, with 14 bases between them. This CDR3 has 15 amino acids. The CDR3 here is CASSLAGGAEHTQYF. CDR3 in DNA: TGTGCCAGCAGCTTAGCAGGGGGGGCCGAACATACGCAGTATTTT.

J is TRBJ2-7 and V is TRBV28; D tentatively fits TRBD1 or TRBD2 (6 bases each). This CDR3 comprises 16 residues. V lost 2 bases to trimming and J lost 0 bases, with 14 bases between them. Germline assignment: CDR1 MDHEN and CDR2 SYDVKM. CDR3 loop: CASSLGRGPLSYEQYF. CDR3 bases: TGTGCCAGCAGTTTAGGTCGGGGGCCTCTCTCCTACGAGCAGTACTTC.

The J gene is TRBJ2-2, the V gene TRBV11-3, with D uncertain. In germline, CDR1 is SGHNT, CDR2 YENEEA. The CDR3 length is 13 residues. V was cut by 0 bases and J by 8 bases, with 7 bases left in between. In DNA, the CDR3 is TGTGCCAGCAGCTTAGAAGGCTTGGGGGAGCTGTTTTTT. Translating it yields CASSLEGLGELFF. Supplemented by reference TRBV11-3 and TRBJ2-2, the full variable domain reads EAGVVQSPRYKIIEKKQPVAFWCNPISGHNTLYWYLQNLGQGPELLIRYENEEAVDDSQLPKDRFSAERLKGVDSTLKIQPAELGDSAVYLCASSLEGLGELFFGEGSRLTVL.

The rearrangement links TRBV7-2 to TRBJ1-6, with a weak D call TRBD1 (5 bases). V was shortened by 0 bases and J by 14 bases, with 14 bases between the two germline ends. CDR1 is SGHTA and CDR2 is FQGNSA in the germline V gene. CDR3 size: 14 residues. The CDR3 DNA reads TGTGCCAGCAGCTTAGCGGGACGGAGATCTTCCCTCCACTTT. Translated, it gives CASSLAGRRSSLHF.

The rearrangement links TRBV11-2 to TRBJ2-7, with TRBD1 identical over 8 bases. The CDR3 contains 16 residues. V gave up 5 bases and J gave up 2 bases; unmatched junction bases: 11. The germline V gene encodes CDR1 SGHAT and CDR2 FQNNGV. The CDR3 DNA follows: TGTGCCAGCAGCCAGGGGGTCGTCAGGGGGCCCTACGAGCAGTACTTC. It codes for CASSQGVVRGPYEQYF.

This chain joins TRBV19 and TRBJ2-2; D remains unclear. The CDR3 has 12 residues. Germline V lookup: CDR1 LNHDA, CDR2 SQIVND (reference sequence). V was clipped by 7 bases and J by 7 bases, with 10 bases between them. The CDR3 region is CASNELVGELFF. The DNA for the CDR3 is TGTGCCAGTAATGAGTTAGTCGGGGAGCTGTTTTTT.

V and J are TRBV19 and TRBJ1-4; D is unresolved. There are 14 residues in the CDR3. From germline, CDR1 is LNHDA and CDR2 SQIVND (reference sequence). V gave up 6 bases and J gave up 5 bases, with 13 bases separating them. The CDR3 spells CASRRSTLNEKLFF. The CDR3 nucleotides read TGTGCCAGTAGGCGCAGTACCCTAAATGAAAAACTGTTTTTT.

The chain joins TRBV2 to TRBJ2-7; 7 positions match TRBD1. The V gene's germline CDR1 is SNHLY and CDR2 FYNNEI. The CDR3 length is 14 residues. V dropped 6 bases and J dropped 0; count of bases not matched to a gene: 5. CDR3 sequence: CASRPRDSSYEQYF. DNA for the CDR3: TGTGCCAGCAGACCCCGGGACAGCTCCTACGAGCAGTACTTC.

The chain combines TRBV11-2 with TRBJ1-2, with a possible D match to TRBD1 (5 bases). Germline V gene data show CDR1 as SGHAT and CDR2 as FQNNGV. The CDR3 is 14 amino acids. The V and J ends lost 6 bases and 8 bases respectively, with 19 bases between them. The CDR3, as DNA: TGTGCCAGCAGGCGGGGGGGAGAGAGTAGAGGCTACACCTTC. Translating it yields CASRRGGESRGYTF.

This rearrangement joins TRBV4-1 to TRBJ1-4; weak D call: TRBD1 (5 bases). Per the germline V gene, CDR1 is MGHRA and CDR2 is YSYEKL. The CDR3 has 15 amino acids. V was clipped by 4 bases and J by 3 bases, with 12 bases between them. CDR3 coding DNA: TGCGCCAGCAGCCGACGGGGGGGTTCTAATGAAAAACTGTTTTTT. Protein product: CASSRRGGSNEKLFF.

There are a few counts of this clone. V usage is TRBV15 and J usage is TRBJ2-7; TRBD2 is a possible D gene (6 bases). V shed 1 base and J shed 2 bases, with 9 bases lying between them. Germline CDR1 reads LNHNV; CDR2 reads YYDKDF (reference sequence). The CDR3 covers 14 residues. In nucleotides, the CDR3 is TGTGCCACCAGCAGAGTGCGGGGCACCTACGAGCAGTACTTC. This translates into CATSRVRGTYEQYF. Using reference TRBV15 and TRBJ2-7 for the parts outside the CDR3, the full variable domain is DAMVIQNPRYQVTQFGKPVTLSCSQTLNHNVMYWYQQKSSQAPKLLFHYYDKDFNNEADTPDNFQSRRPNTSFCFLDIRSPGLGDTAMYLCATSRVRGTYEQYFGPGTRLTVT.

The rearrangement joins TRBV25-1 to TRBJ1-3; D remains unclear. Germline CDR1 and CDR2: MGHDK and SYGVNS. The germline V and J ends were trimmed by 4 bases and 2 bases, with 3 bases remaining between them. The CDR3 sequence is 12 residues long. The chain's CDR3 is CASSAPGNTIYF. CDR3 coding DNA: TGTGCCAGCAGTGCCCCTGGAAACACCATATATTTT.

This clone was detected once. The chain employs TRBV28 and TRBJ2-2; D is possibly TRBD2 (5 bases). CDR3 length: 13 residues. V lost 6 bases and J 6 bases, leaving 11 bases between the germline ends. CDR1 MDHEN and CDR2 SYDVKM come from the germline V gene. The CDR3 here is CASSTRVPGELFF. The CDR3 DNA follows: TGTGCCAGCAGCACTAGGGTTCCCGGGGAGCTGTTTTTT. Drawing the rest from reference TRBV28 and TRBJ2-2, the complete variable domain is DVKVTQSSRYLVKRTGEKVFLECVQDMDHENMFWYRQDPGLGLRLIYFSYDVKMKEKGDIPEGYSVSREKKERFSLILESASTNQTSMYLCASSTRVPGELFFGEGSRLTVL.

This sequence joins TRBV28 and TRBJ1-5; tentative D call: TRBD1 (5 bases). The CDR3 length is 15 residues. The V end was cut by 6 bases, the J end by 0 bases, with 12 bases between. Germline V CDR1 and CDR2: MDHEN, SYDVKM. In DNA form, the CDR3 reads TGTGCCAGCAGGCTGACAGAATATAGCAATCAGCCCCAGCATTTT. Translated: CASRLTEYSNQPQHF.

This chain links TRBV4-2 with TRBJ1-2; 8 nucleotides align to TRBD1. After removal of 3 bases from V and 5 bases from J, the junction contained 17 bases not matched to a gene. Germline values: CDR1 LGHNA, CDR2 YNFKEQ. The CDR3 has 18 residues. CDR3 nucleotide sequence: TGTGCCAGCAGCCAGGAGCCTCTAGGACAGGGCTCCCTATATGGCTACACCTTC. Amino acids: CASSQEPLGQGSLYGYTF.

Only a few counts were recorded for this clone. This sequence joins TRBV9 and TRBJ2-1; TRBD1 matches 9 bases. The trim removed 5 bases at V and 9 bases at J, leaving 6 bases unmatched. CDR1 SGDLS and CDR2 YYNGEE come from the germline V gene. The CDR3 has 13 amino acids. This chain's CDR3 is CASSFTGGPEQFF. In DNA form, the CDR3 reads TGTGCCAGCAGTTTTACAGGGGGCCCTGAGCAGTTCTTC.